The 26 T cell receptor beta chains presented below share a single source sample, sequenced in a study of T cell repertoires in cytomegalovirus infection. No antigen is known for these receptors. One entry per CDR3 protein results from TCRdb running MiXCR on the reads. The sample has about 47,000 distinct CDR3 sequences; less than 20% are singletons. The starting material was CD8+ T cells from cultured PBMCs, obtained from culture after CMV antigen stimulation. All receptors come from a human donor in good health (CMV status not recorded). Some clones in this sample may be carry-over from other donors' samples.

The chain links TRBV19 to TRBJ2-2, with unresolved D. Germline values: CDR1 LNHDA, CDR2 SQIVND (reference sequence). CDR3 length: 11 amino acids. V lost 3 bases and J 7 bases, leaving 3 bases between the germline ends. DNA for the CDR3: TGTGCCAGTAGTATGTTCGGGGAGCTGTTTTTT. Translating gives CASSMFGELFF.

The V and J genes are TRBV9 and TRBJ1-6; D gene ambiguous. V shed 2 bases and J shed 6 bases, with 6 bases lying between them. The CDR3 contains 13 residues. The germline V gene encodes CDR1 SGDLS and CDR2 YYNGEE. CDR3 DNA: TGTGCCAGCAGCGTCGGGTTTAATTCACCCCTCCACTTT. It encodes CASSVGFNSPLHF.

In this sample, this clonotype turned up a few times. The rearrangement uses TRBV4-2 and TRBJ2-2; D gene unclear. CDR1 is LGHNA, CDR2 YNFKEQ, per germline. CDR3 size: 16 residues. V was pared by 5 bases and J by 0 bases, with 13 bases between. The CDR3: CASSGRAGSNTGELFF. The CDR3 DNA sequence: TGTGCCAGCAGCGGTCGGGCAGGTTCGAACACCGGGGAGCTGTTTTTT.

V gene TRBV7-6 combines with J gene TRBJ1-2, with TRBD1 as a possible D gene (5 bases). This CDR3 contains 14 residues. Germline V gives CDR1 SGHVS, CDR2 FNYEAQ. Trimming left V 11 bases short and J 4 bases short, with 20 bases between. CDR3 DNA: TGTGCCGTCAAGCAGGTTGAACAGGTCTATGGCTACACCTTC. Protein product: CAVKQVEQVYGYTF.

The rearrangement uses TRBV27 and TRBJ2-2; perhaps TRBD2 as D (7 bases). Germline assignment: CDR1 MNHEY and CDR2 SMNVEV (reference sequence). Trimming stripped 2 bases from V and 4 bases from J, with 14 bases between. The CDR3 has 16 amino acids. As DNA, the CDR3 is TGTGCCAGCAGTTTAGAGGGGGGGGGGCGCACCGGGGAGCTGTTTTTT. Amino acid sequence: CASSLEGGGRTGELFF.

The chain links TRBV12-3 or TRBV12-4 to TRBJ1-1; D remains ambiguous. CDR3 size: 11 residues. V was shortened by 3 bases and J by 9 bases, with 8 bases between the two germline ends. The CDR3 sequence is CASSFGQKAFF. In DNA, the CDR3 is TGTGCCAGCAGTTTCGGTCAGAAAGCTTTCTTT.

This clonotype was seen only a few times. The chain carries TRBV7-2 and TRBJ2-7; D is unresolved. The CDR3 spans 15 residues. The germline V and J ends were trimmed by 0 bases and 0 bases, with 9 bases remaining between them. Looked up from germline, CDR1 is SGHTA and CDR2 is FQGNSA. The CDR3 sequence: CASSLAASSSYEQYF. The CDR3 bases are TGTGCCAGCAGCTTAGCGGCCTCCAGCTCCTACGAGCAGTACTTC.

About this clonotype: An end of the junction does not agree with germline; a read error may underlie this. This chain joins TRBV28 and TRBJ1-5, with D tentatively TRBD1 (6 bases). This CDR3 comprises 18 residues. CDR1 and CDR2 from the germline V gene are MDHEN and SYDVKM. CDR3 DNA sequence: TGTGCCAGCAGTTCTGGACAGAGGCGGTTAGTGGACGATCAGCCCCGGCATTTT. This codes for CASSSGQRRLVDDQPRHF.

The CDR3 loop is CASSRFEAGGLGETQYF. The CDR3 region has the DNA TGCGCCAGCAGCCGCTTCGAGGCGGGGGGGCTGGGAGAGACCCAGTACTTC. The V call is TRBV4-1, the J call TRBJ2-5; 9 nucleotides agree with TRBD2. Germline values: CDR1 MGHRA, CDR2 YSYEKL. The CDR3 is made up of 17 amino acids. J gave up 4 bases and V 4 bases, and 13 bases lay outside the gene matches.

The chain recombines TRBV4-1 with TRBJ1-2; TRBD1 aligns across 10 bases. Germline CDR1 and CDR2: MGHRA and YSYEKL. J was trimmed by 4 bases and V by 4 bases; bases with no gene match: 9. CDR3 length: 16 amino acids. CDR3 bases: TGCGCCAGCAGCCCGGACAGGGGGTCCAACCTCTATGGCTACACCTTC. This gives the protein CASSPDRGSNLYGYTF.

The chain carries TRBV7-6 and TRBJ2-1; TRBD2 matches at 9 bases. CDR1 SGHVS and CDR2 FNYEAQ come from the germline V gene. V shed 5 bases and J 8 bases; nucleotides not matched to a gene: 13. The CDR3 is 16 residues long. The CDR3 DNA follows: TGTGCCAGCAGCCGGAATAGCGGGGGACCCTATGATGAGCAGTTCTTC. Its protein product is CASSRNSGGPYDEQFF.

This clonotype showed up just a few times. The genes are TRBV5-1 and TRBJ1-6; tentative D call: TRBD1 (5 bases). Trimming left V 0 bases short and J 9 bases short, with 10 bases between. Germline CDR1 SGHRS, CDR2 YFSETQ. The CDR3 is made up of 14 amino acids. CDR3 amino acids: CASSLVAGISPLHF. DNA of the CDR3: TGCGCCAGCAGCTTGGTGGCAGGGATTTCACCCCTCCACTTT.

This clonotype was seen more than once but under ten times. A junction boundary mismatches the germline segment, possibly from a read error. This rearrangement joins TRBV27 to TRBJ1-1, with D possibly TRBD1 on 5 matching bases. The CDR3 consists of 16 residues. Germline CDR1 and CDR2: MNHEY and SMNVEV (reference sequence). CDR3 in DNA: TGTGCCAGCAGTCTATCAGGGTGGAATACGAACACTGAAGCTTTCTTT. Translating gives CASSLSGWNTNTEAFF.

This sequence joins TRBV7-6 and TRBJ1-2, with D unclear. CDR3 length equals 11 residues. Germline loops: CDR1 SGHVS, CDR2 FNYEAQ. Trimming took off 2 bases at V and 6 bases at J, with 4 bases between the two ends. DNA of the CDR3: TGTGCCAGCAGCTTATCGGATGGCTACACCTTC. Translating gives CASSLSDGYTF.

A few counts support this clonotype. V usage is TRBV7-2 and J usage is TRBJ1-6; D unclear. V was clipped by 1 base and J by 0 bases, with 10 bases between them. Germline CDR1 SGHTA, CDR2 FQGNSA. This CDR3 has 17 residues. Written as DNA, the CDR3 is TGTGCCAGCAGCTTAGGAGGCGGATCCTCCTATAATTCACCCCTCCACTTT. Its translation is CASSLGGGSSYNSPLHF.

This clonotype was detected a few times. The chain employs TRBV12-3 or TRBV12-4 and TRBJ2-1; D is undetermined. The CDR3 covers 14 residues. V dropped 7 bases and J dropped 2 bases, with 12 bases sitting between them. CDR3 region: CASNLGYPYNEQFF. The CDR3, as DNA: TGTGCCAGCAATCTAGGGTACCCCTACAATGAGCAGTTCTTC.

The CDR3 sequence: CASSYGYQPQHF. The CDR3 nucleotides are TGTGCCAGCAGTTACGGGTATCAGCCCCAGCATTTT. V and J are TRBV12-3 or TRBV12-4 and TRBJ1-5; D call uncertain. The V end lost 4 bases, the J end lost 5 bases, and 6 bases lay between the germline ends. This CDR3 has 12 residues.

This clonotype was recorded once. The chain links TRBV6-5 to TRBJ1-4; D perhaps matches TRBD1 (5 bases). The CDR3 length is 14 residues. Germline CDR1 and CDR2: MNHEY and SVGAGI. V lost 0 bases to trimming and J lost 8 bases, with 10 bases between them. DNA of the CDR3: TGTGCCAGCAGTTACTCGAACCCAGGGGAAAAACTGTTTTTT. Translating gives CASSYSNPGEKLFF.

This rearrangement joins TRBV6-2 or TRBV6-3 to TRBJ2-7; no clear D. This CDR3 has 16 amino acids. CDR1 MNHEY and CDR2 SVGEGT come from the germline V gene. V lost 7 bases and J 7 bases, leaving 26 bases between the germline ends. The CDR3 spells CASTSLNRTPRGEQYF. CDR3 coding DNA: TGTGCCAGCACCTCTCTAAACCGGACCCCCCGTGGAGAGCAGTACTTC.

The chain recombines TRBV7-9 with TRBJ1-2, with 8 bases matching TRBD1. CDR1 is SEHNR and CDR2 is FQNEAQ in the germline V gene (reference sequence). The CDR3 loop spans 15 amino acids. Losses at the gene ends were 8 bases for V and 0 bases for J; bases not matched to a gene: 8. In DNA form, the CDR3 reads TGTGCCAGCGACCCCGAGGACAGGGCTAACTATGGCTACACCTTC. It yields the protein CASDPEDRANYGYTF.

This clonotype was counted a few times. V usage is TRBV7-8 and J usage is TRBJ2-3; no clear D gene. Trimming stripped 2 bases from V and 4 bases from J, with 7 bases between. The germline V gene encodes CDR1 SGHVS and CDR2 FQNEAQ. The CDR3 has 13 residues. Here the CDR3 DNA reads TGTGCCAGCAGCTTATTTACTTCAGATACGCAGTATTTT. As protein: CASSLFTSDTQYF. Looking up the rest from reference TRBV7-8 and TRBJ2-3 gives the full variable domain: GAGVSQSPRYKVAKRGQDVALRCDPISGHVSLFWYQQALGQGPEFLTYFQNEAQLDKSGLPSDRFFAERPEGSVSTLKIQRTQQEDSAVYLCASSLFTSDTQYFGPGTRLTVL.

This clonotype has just a few counts. The chain joins TRBV7-3 to TRBJ1-2; TRBD1 matches at 7 bases. Germline lookup yields CDR1 SGHTA and CDR2 FQGTGA. The CDR3 is made up of 15 amino acids. Unmatched junction bases numbered 7, after V lost 4 bases and J lost 2 bases. CDR3: CASSWTGTENYGYTF. CDR3 DNA sequence: TGTGCCAGCAGCTGGACCGGGACAGAGAACTATGGCTACACCTTC.

This chain links TRBV20-1 with TRBJ1-2, with D possibly being TRBD1 (5 bases). Germline CDR1 and CDR2: DFQATT and SNEGSKA (reference sequence). The CDR3 has 14 amino acids. The ends were cut back, 0 bases at V and 4 bases at J, with 12 bases in the middle. The chain's CDR3 is CSARDAQGGYGYTF. In nucleotides, the CDR3 is TGCAGTGCTAGAGATGCTCAGGGCGGCTATGGCTACACCTTC.

This clonotype was seen repeatedly, ten times or more. The rearrangement links TRBV9 to TRBJ1-5; no definite D call. The V and J ends lost 0 bases and 2 bases respectively, with 3 bases between them. There are 13 residues in the CDR3. Germline CDR1 reads SGDLS; CDR2 reads YYNGEE. The CDR3 nucleotides are TGTGCCAGCAGCGTAGATGGCAATCAGCCCCAGCATTTT. It encodes CASSVDGNQPQHF.

This chain uses TRBV6-6 with TRBJ1-2; D gene unclear. The CDR3 has 13 amino acids. The V end was cut by 4 bases, the J end by 2 bases, with 8 bases between. Germline assignment: CDR1 MNHNY and CDR2 SVGAGI (reference sequence). The CDR3 DNA reads TGTGCCAGCAGTTCTACGGTAAACTATGGCTACACCTTC. Its protein is CASSSTVNYGYTF.

This clonotype turned up a few times. The chain is built from TRBV29-1 and TRBJ1-2; D is undetermined. The CDR3 runs 13 residues. V was clipped by 0 bases and J by 8 bases, with 13 bases between them. Looked up from germline, CDR1 is SQVTM and CDR2 is ANQGSEA. The CDR3, as DNA: TGCAGCGTTGAAGATACGGGGTTTGGGGGCTACACCTTC. This translates into CSVEDTGFGGYTF.